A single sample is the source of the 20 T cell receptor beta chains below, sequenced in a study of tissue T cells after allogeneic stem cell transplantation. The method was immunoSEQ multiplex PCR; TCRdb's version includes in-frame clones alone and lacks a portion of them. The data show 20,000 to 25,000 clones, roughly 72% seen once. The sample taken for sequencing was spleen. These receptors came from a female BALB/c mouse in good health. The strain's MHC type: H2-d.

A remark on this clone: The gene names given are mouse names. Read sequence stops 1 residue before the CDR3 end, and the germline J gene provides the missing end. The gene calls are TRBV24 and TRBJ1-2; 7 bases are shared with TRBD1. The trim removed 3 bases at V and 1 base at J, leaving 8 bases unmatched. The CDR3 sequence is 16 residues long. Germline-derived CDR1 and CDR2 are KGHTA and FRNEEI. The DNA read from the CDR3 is TGTGCCAGCAGTCTTCTTCGGACAGGTCTAAACTCCGACTACACC. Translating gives CASSLLRTGLNSDYT. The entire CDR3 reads CASSLLRTGLNSDYTF.

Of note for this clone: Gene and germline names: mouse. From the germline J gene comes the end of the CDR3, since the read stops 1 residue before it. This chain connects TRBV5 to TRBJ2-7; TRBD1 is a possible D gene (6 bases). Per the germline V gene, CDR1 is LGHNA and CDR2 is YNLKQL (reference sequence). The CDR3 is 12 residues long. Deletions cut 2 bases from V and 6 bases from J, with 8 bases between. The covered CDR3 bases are TGTGCCAGCAGCCAAACAGGGATTGAACAGTAC. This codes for CASSQTGIEQY. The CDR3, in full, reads CASSQTGIEQYF.

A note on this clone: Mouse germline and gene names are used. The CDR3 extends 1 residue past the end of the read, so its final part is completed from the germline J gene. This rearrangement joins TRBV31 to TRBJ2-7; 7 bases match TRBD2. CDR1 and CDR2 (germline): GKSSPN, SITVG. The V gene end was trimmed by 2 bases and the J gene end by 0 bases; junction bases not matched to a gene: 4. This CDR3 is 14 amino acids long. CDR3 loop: CAWSYGTDSYEQYF. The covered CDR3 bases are TGTGCCTGGAGTTACGGGACTGACTCCTATGAACAGTAC. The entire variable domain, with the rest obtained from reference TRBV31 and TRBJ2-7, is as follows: AQTIHQWPVAEIKAVGSPLSLGCTIKGKSSPNLYWYWQATGGTLQQLFYSITVGQVESVVQLNLSASRPKDDQFILSTEKLLLSHSGFYLCAWSYGTDSYEQYFGPGTRLTVL.

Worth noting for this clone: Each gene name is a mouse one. The DNA read from the CDR3 is TGTGCCAGCAGCCAAAGACTGGGGACTTATGAACAGTAC. Protein sequence: CASSQRLGTYEQY. In full, the CDR3 reads CASSQRLGTYEQYF. The J gene is TRBJ2-7, the V gene TRBV5; 8 bases are a match to TRBD2. The CDR3 end falls 1 residue outside the read, so it is completed with the germline J gene. V lost 2 bases and J lost 4; bases outside the gene matches: 4. The CDR3 is 14 residues long. CDR1 is LGHNA and CDR2 is YNLKQL in the germline V gene (reference sequence).

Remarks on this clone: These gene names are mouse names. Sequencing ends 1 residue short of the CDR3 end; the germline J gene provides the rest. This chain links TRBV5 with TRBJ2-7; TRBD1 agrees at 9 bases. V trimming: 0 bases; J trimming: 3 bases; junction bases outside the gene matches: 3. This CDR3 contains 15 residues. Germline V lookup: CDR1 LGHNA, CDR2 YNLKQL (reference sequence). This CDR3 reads CASSQDGTGFYEQYF. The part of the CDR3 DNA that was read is TGTGCCAGCAGCCAAGATGGGACAGGGTTCTATGAACAGTAC.

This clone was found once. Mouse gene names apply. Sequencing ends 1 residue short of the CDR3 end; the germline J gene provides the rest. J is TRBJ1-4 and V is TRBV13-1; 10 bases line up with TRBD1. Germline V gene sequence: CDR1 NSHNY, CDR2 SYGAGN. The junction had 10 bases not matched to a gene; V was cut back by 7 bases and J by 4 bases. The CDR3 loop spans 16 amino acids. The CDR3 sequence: CASGAETGGSNERLFF. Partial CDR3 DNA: TGTGCCAGCGGTGCCGAGACAGGGGGCAGCAACGAAAGATTATTT.

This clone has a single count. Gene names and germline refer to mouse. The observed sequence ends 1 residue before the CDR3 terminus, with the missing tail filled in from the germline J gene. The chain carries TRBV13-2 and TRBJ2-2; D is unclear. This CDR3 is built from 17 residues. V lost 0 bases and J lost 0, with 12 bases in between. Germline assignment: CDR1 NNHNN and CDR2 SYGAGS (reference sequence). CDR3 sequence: CASGDVVRESNTGQLYF. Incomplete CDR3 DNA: TGTGCCAGCGGTGATGTGGTTAGGGAATCAAACACCGGGCAGCTCTAC.

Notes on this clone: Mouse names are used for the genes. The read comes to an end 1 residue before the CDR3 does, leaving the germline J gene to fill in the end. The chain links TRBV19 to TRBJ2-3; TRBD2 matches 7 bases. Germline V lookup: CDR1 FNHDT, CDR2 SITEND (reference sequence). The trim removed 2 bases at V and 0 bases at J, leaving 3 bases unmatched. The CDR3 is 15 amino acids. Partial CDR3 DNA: TGTGCCAGCAGTATGAATGGGGGGAGTGCAGAAACGCTGTAT. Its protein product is CASSMNGGSAETLY. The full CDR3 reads CASSMNGGSAETLYF.

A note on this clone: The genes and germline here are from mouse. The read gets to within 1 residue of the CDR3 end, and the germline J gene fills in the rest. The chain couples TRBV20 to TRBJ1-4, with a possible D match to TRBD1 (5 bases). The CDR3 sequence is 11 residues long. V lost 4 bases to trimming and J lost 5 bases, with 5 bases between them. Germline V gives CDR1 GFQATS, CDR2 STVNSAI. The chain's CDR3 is CGATGNERLFF. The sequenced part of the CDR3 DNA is TGTGGTGCTACAGGGAACGAAAGATTATTT. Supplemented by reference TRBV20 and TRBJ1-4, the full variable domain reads GALVYQYPRRTICKSGTSMRMECQAVGFQATSVAWYRQSPQKTFELIALSTVNSAIKYEQNFTQEKFPISHPNLSFSSMTVLNAYLEDRGLYLCGATGNERLFFGHGTKLSVL.

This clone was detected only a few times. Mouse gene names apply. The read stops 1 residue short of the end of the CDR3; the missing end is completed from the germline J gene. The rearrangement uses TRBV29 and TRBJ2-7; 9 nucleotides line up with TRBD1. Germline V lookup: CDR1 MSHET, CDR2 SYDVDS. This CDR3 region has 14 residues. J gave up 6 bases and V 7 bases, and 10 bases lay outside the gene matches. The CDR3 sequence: CASTSGTGRGEQYF. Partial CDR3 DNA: TGTGCTAGCACCTCCGGGACAGGGAGGGGTGAACAGTAC.

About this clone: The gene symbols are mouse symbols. The part of the CDR3 DNA that was read is TGTGCCAGCAGCCAAGGGACAGGGGGCGCCTATAATTCGCCCCTCTAC. It is translated as CASSQGTGGAYNSPLY. The full CDR3 protein reads CASSQGTGGAYNSPLYF. This rearrangement joins TRBV5 to TRBJ1-6, with 11 bases that match TRBD1. Read data end 1 residue before the CDR3 end; the end is taken from the germline J gene. TRBJ1-6 is an open reading frame, and its role is uncertain. The CDR3 is 17 amino acids. The germline CDR1 and CDR2 sequences are LGHNA and YNLKQL (reference sequence). Trimming removed 1 base from V and 2 bases from J; junction bases left unmatched: 1.

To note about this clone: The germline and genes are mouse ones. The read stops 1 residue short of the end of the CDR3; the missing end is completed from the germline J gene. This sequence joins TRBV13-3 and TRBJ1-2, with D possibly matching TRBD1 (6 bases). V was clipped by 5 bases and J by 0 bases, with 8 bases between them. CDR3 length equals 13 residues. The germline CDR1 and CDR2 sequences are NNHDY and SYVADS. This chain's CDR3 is CASRDSSNSDYTF. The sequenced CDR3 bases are TGTGCCAGCAGGGACAGTTCAAACTCCGACTACACC.

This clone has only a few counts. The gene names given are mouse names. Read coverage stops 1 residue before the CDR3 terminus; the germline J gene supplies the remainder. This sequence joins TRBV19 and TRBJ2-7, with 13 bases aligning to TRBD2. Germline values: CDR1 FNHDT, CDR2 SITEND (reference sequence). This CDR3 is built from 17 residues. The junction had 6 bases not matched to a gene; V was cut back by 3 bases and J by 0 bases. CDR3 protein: CASSNRDWGGSSYEQYF. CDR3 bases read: TGTGCCAGCAGTAACCGGGACTGGGGGGGGAGCTCCTATGAACAGTAC.

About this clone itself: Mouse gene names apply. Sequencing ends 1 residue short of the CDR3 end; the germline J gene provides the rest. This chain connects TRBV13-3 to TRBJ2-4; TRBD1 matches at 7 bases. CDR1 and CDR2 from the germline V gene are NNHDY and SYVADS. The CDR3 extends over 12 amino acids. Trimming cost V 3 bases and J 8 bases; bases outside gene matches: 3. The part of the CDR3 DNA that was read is TGTGCCAGCAGTGGACAGGGAGGCACCTTGTAC. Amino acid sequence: CASSGQGGTLY. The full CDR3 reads CASSGQGGTLYF.

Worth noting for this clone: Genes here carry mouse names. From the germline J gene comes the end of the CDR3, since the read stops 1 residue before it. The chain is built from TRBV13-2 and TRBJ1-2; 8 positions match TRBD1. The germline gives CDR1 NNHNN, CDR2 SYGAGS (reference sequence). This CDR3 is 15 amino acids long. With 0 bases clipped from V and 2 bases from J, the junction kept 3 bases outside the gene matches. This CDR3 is CASGDAWTGNSDYTF. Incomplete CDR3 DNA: TGTGCCAGCGGTGATGCTTGGACAGGGAACTCCGACTACACC.

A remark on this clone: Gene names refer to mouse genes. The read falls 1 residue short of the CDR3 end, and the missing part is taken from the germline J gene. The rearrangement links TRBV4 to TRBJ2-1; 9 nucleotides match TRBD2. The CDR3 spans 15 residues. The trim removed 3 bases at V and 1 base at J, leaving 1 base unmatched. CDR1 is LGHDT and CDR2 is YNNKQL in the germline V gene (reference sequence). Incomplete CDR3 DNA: TGTGCCAGCAGCTACGACTGGGGGAACTATGCTGAGCAGTTC. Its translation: CASSYDWGNYAEQF. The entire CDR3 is CASSYDWGNYAEQFF.

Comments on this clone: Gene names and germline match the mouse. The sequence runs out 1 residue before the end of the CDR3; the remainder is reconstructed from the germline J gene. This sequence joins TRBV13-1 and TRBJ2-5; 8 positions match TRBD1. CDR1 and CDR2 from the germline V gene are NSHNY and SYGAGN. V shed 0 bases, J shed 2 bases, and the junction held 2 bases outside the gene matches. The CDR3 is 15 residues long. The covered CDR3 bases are TGTGCCAGCAGTGATGGGACAGGGCCCCAAGACACCCAGTAC. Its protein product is CASSDGTGPQDTQY. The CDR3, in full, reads CASSDGTGPQDTQYF.

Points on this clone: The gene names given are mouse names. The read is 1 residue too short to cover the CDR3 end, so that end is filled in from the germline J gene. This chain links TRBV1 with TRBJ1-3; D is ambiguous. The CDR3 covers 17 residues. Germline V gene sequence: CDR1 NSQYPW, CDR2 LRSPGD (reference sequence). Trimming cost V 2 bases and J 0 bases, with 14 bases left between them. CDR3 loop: CTCSAPRQKNSGNTLYF. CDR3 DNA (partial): TGCACCTGCAGTGCACCTCGCCAGAAAAATTCTGGAAATACGCTCTAT.

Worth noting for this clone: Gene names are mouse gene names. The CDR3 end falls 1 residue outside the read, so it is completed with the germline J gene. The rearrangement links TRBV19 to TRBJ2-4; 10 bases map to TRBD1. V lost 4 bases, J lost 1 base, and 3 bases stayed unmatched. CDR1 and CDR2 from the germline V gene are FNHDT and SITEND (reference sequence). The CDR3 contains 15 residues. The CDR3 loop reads CASSPGTGGQNTLYF. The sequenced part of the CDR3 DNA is TGTGCCAGCAGTCCCGGGACAGGGGGTCAAAACACCTTGTAC.

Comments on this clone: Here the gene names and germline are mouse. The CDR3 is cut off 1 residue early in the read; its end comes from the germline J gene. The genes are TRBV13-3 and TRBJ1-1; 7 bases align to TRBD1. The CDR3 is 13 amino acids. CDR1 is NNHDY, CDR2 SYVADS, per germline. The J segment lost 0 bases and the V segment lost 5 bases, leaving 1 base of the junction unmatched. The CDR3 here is CASRGTANTEVFF. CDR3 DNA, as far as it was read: TGTGCCAGCAGGGGGACAGCAAACACAGAAGTCTTC.